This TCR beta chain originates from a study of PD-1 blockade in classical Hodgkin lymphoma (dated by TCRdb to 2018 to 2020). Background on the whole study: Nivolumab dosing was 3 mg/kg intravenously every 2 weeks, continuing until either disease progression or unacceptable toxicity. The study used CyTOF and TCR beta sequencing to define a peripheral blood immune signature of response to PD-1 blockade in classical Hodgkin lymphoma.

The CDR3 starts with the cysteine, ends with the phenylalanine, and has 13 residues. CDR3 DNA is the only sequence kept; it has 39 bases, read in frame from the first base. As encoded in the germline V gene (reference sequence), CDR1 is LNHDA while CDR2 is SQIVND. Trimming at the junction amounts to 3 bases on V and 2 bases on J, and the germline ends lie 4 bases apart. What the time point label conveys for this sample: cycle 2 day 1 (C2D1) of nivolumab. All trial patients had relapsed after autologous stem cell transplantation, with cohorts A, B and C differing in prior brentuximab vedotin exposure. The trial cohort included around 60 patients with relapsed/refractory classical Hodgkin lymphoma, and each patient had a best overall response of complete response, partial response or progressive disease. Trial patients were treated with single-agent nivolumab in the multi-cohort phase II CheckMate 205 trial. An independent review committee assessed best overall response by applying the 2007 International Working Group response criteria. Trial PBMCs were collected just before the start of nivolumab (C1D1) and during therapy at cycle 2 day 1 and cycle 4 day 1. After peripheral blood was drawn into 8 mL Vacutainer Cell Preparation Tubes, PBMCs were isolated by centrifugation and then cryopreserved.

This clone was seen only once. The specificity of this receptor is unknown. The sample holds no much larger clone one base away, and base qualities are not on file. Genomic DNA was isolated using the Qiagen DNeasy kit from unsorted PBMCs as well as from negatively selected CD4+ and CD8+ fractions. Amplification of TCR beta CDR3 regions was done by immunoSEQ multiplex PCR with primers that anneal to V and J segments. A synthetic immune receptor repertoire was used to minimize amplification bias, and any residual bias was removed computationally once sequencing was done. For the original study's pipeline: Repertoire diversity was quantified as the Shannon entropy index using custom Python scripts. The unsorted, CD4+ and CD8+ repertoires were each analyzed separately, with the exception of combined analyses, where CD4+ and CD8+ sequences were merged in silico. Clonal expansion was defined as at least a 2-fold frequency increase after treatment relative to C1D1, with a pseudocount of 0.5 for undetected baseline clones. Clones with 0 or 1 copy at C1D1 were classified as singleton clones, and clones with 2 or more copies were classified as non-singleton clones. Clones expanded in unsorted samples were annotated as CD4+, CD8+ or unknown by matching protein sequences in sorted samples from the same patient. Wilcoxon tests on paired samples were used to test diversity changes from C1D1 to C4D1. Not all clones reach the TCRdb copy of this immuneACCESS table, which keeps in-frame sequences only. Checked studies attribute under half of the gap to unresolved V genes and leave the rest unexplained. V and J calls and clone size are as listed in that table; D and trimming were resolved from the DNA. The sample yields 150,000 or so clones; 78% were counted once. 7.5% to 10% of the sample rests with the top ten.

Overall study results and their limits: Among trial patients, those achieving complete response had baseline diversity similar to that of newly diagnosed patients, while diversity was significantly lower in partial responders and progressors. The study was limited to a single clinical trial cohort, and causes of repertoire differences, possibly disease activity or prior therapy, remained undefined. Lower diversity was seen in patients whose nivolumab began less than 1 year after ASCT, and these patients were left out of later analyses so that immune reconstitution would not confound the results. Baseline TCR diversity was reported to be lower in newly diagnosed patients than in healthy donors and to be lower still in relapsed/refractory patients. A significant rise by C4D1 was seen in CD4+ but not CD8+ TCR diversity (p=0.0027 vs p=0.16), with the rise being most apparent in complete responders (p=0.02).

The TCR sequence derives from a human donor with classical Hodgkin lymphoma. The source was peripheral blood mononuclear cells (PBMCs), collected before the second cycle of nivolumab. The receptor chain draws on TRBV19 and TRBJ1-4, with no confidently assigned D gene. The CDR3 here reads CASSIRTNEKLFF. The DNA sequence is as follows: TGTGCCAGTAGTATCCGGACTAATGAAAAACTGTTTTTT.